This entry lists 14 T cell receptor beta chains sequenced from one sample in a study of shared clonotypes between healthy human individuals. Libraries were prepared by immunoSEQ multiplex PCR; TCRdb keeps only in-frame clonotypes and omits some of them. Of about 2.3 million clones in the sample, approximately 93% were seen once. Sequencing was carried out using naive CD4+ T cells from PBMCs. The subset denotes: CD45RA+ positively selected. These receptors originate from a man aged 18 to 30 in good health. Some clones in this sample may be carry-over from other donors' samples.

The genes are TRBV28 and TRBJ2-1, with D possibly being TRBD2 (6 bases). The CDR3 is 17 amino acids. With 4 bases removed from V and 0 bases from J, the gap between germline ends came to 16 bases. CDR1 is MDHEN, CDR2 SYDVKM, per germline. The DNA for the CDR3 is TGTGCCAGCAGTTCCTCCAGCGGGCGATACTCCTACAATGAGCAGTTCTTC. This codes for CASSSSSGRYSYNEQFF. The full variable domain, its missing parts supplied by reference TRBV28 and TRBJ2-1, is DVKVTQSSRYLVKRTGEKVFLECVQDMDHENMFWYRQDPGLGLRLIYFSYDVKMKEKGDIPEGYSVSREKKERFSLILESASTNQTSMYLCASSSSSGRYSYNEQFFGPGTRLTVL.

V gene TRBV2 combines with J gene TRBJ1-5; TRBD1 agrees at 7 bases. The germline CDR1 and CDR2 sequences are SNHLY and FYNNEI. CDR3 length: 14 amino acids. V lost 8 bases and J lost 4; bases outside the gene matches: 8. CDR3 amino acids: CASGTDRTNQPQHF. CDR3 coding DNA: TGTGCCAGCGGGACGGACAGGACTAATCAGCCCCAGCATTTT.

CDR3 coding DNA: TGTGCCAGCAGCCGGCTGAGCGGACAAGAGACCCAGTACTTC. This encodes CASSRLSGQETQYF. The chain combines TRBV27 with TRBJ2-5, with a tentative D call TRBD2 (5 bases). The V and J ends lost 6 bases and 2 bases respectively, with 13 bases between them. The germline V gene has CDR1 MNHEY and CDR2 SMNVEV (reference sequence). This CDR3 region has 14 residues.

A word on this clone: Within the sample, other DNA sequences also encode this same CDR3. CDR3 amino acids: CASSRSTDTQYF. The CDR3 DNA follows: TGTGCCAGCAGCCGCAGCACAGATACGCAGTATTTT. The rearrangement links TRBV7-2 to TRBJ2-3; no reliable D call. This CDR3 comprises 12 residues. Looked up from germline, CDR1 is SGHTA and CDR2 is FQGNSA. V lost 5 bases and J lost 0, with 3 bases in between.

The rearrangement links TRBV30 to TRBJ1-2; a possible D gene is TRBD1 (5 bases). Germline V gene lookup returns CDR1 GTSNPN and CDR2 SVGIG (reference sequence). Trimming removed 0 bases from V and 8 bases from J, with 19 bases in between. The CDR3 contains 15 residues. The CDR3 sequence is CAWSVQPGTASGYTF. The DNA of the CDR3 is TGTGCCTGGAGTGTACAACCGGGGACTGCGTCGGGCTACACCTTC.

Of note for this clone: The identical CDR3 is also encoded by other nucleotide sequences in the sample. This chain connects TRBV5-1 to TRBJ2-1, with 9 bases identical to TRBD1. Germline V gives CDR1 SGHRS, CDR2 YFSETQ. The CDR3 spans 14 residues. V was pared by 4 bases and J by 6 bases, with 5 bases of the junction left unmatched. The CDR3: CASSLQTGGNEQFF. CDR3 sequence (DNA): TGCGCCAGCAGCCTACAGACAGGGGGCAATGAGCAGTTCTTC.

The chain carries TRBV7-7 and TRBJ1-1; D is unresolved. Germline CDR1 SSHAT, CDR2 FNYEAQ (reference sequence). V was trimmed by 2 bases and J by 1 base, leaving 5 bases between them. This CDR3 has 13 amino acids. CDR3 loop: CASSLLQNTEAFF. CDR3 coding DNA: TGTGCCAGCAGCTTATTACAGAACACTGAAGCTTTCTTT.

The CDR3 region is CAWSDWGVQEGETQYF. In nucleotides, the CDR3 is TGTGCCTGGAGTGATTGGGGAGTTCAGGAGGGGGAGACCCAGTACTTC. This chain uses TRBV30 with TRBJ2-5, with D perhaps matching TRBD2 (6 bases). V was clipped by 1 base and J by 5 bases, with 20 bases between them. Germline CDR1 GTSNPN, CDR2 SVGIG (reference sequence). CDR3 length equals 16 residues.

J is TRBJ1-5 and V is TRBV1. TRBV1 is listed as a pseudogene. CDR3 length equals 13 residues. The CDR3 spells CTSSPFYNQPQHF. CDR3 nucleotide sequence: TGCACCAGCAGTCCTTTTTACAATCAGCCCCAGCATTTT.

The V and J genes are TRBV7-9 and TRBJ2-3; D gene uncertain. Germline lookup yields CDR1 SEHNR and CDR2 FQNEAQ (reference sequence). Trimming stripped 7 bases from V and 2 bases from J, with 10 bases between. The CDR3 runs 13 residues. The CDR3 region has the DNA TGTGCCAGCACCTTGGCCGTCACAGATACGCAGTATTTT. Translation gives CASTLAVTDTQYF.

The CDR3 reads CASSIRWAEAFF. The CDR3 coding sequence is TGTGCCAGCAGTATCAGGTGGGCTGAAGCTTTCTTT. The chain recombines TRBV2 with TRBJ1-1; D remains unclear. The CDR3 runs 12 residues. V lost 5 bases and J lost 6, with 10 bases in between. The germline CDR1 and CDR2 sequences are SNHLY and FYNNEI.

V and J are TRBV5-1 and TRBJ1-1, with 9 bases identical to TRBD1. This CDR3 region has 15 residues. Germline trimming cut 3 bases from V and 5 bases from J; bases unmatched to any gene: 8. Germline-derived CDR1 and CDR2 are SGHRS and YFSETQ. This CDR3 is CASSSDRGKTTEAFF. Here the CDR3 DNA reads TGCGCCAGCAGCTCGGACAGGGGAAAGACGACTGAAGCTTTCTTT.

Remarks on this clone: This sample includes further DNA sequences coding for the same CDR3. This chain joins TRBV28 and TRBJ1-2, with a tentative D call TRBD1 (5 bases). Germline V gives CDR1 MDHEN, CDR2 SYDVKM. V dropped 5 bases and J dropped 4 bases, with 11 bases sitting between them. The CDR3 consists of 13 residues. The CDR3 nucleotides are TGTGCCAGCAGTCCCCCAGGGACCTATGGCTACACCTTC. Encoded protein: CASSPPGTYGYTF.

V is TRBV13 and J is TRBJ2-2, with D hard to call. The CDR3 runs 16 residues. CDR1 and CDR2 from the germline V gene are PRHDT and FYEKMQ (reference sequence). V was shortened by 3 bases and J by 4 bases, with 15 bases between the two germline ends. This CDR3 reads CASSFVFKRVTGELFF. The CDR3, as DNA: TGTGCCAGCAGCTTTGTCTTTAAACGGGTCACCGGGGAGCTGTTTTTT. Full variable domain (outside the CDR3, taken from reference TRBV13 and TRBJ2-2): AAGVIQSPRHLIKEKRETATLKCYPIPRHDTVYWYQQGPGQDPQFLISFYEKMQSDKGSIPDRFSAQQFSDYHSELNMSSLELGDSALYFCASSFVFKRVTGELFFGEGSRLTVL.